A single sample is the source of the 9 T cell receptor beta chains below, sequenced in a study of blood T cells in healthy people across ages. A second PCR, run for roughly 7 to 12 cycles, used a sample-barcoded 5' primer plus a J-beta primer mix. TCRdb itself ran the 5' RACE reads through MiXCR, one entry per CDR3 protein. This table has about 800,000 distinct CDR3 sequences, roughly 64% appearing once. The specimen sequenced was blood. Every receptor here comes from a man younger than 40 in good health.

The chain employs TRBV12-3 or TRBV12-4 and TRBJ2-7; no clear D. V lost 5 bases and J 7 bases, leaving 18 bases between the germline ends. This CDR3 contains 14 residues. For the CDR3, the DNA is TGTGCCAGCAGTCCCGGGCCTTCCCTGGGAGAGCAGTACTTC. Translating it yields CASSPGPSLGEQYF.

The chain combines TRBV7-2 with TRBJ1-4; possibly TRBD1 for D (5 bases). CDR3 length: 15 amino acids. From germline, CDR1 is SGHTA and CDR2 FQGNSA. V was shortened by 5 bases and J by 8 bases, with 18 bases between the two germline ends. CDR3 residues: CASSPGPLEGEKLFF. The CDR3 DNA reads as TGTGCCAGCAGCCCCGGGCCCTTAGAGGGGGAAAAACTGTTTTTT.

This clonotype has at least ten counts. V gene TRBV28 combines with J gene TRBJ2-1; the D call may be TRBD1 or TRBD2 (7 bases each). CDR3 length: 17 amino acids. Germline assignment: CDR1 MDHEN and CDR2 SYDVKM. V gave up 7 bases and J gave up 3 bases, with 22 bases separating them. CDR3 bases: TGTGCCAGCACCCCGGGGAGGGGCAGGGGGTACTACAATGAGCAGTTCTTC. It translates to CASTPGRGRGYYNEQFF.

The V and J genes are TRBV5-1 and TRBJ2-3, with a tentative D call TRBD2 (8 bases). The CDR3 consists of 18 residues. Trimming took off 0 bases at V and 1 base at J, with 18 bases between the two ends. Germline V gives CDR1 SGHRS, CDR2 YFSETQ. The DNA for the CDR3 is TGCGCCAGCAGCTTGGTGGGGGACAGCGGGAGTGGCACAGATACGCAGTATTTT. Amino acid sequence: CASSLVGDSGSGTDTQYF.

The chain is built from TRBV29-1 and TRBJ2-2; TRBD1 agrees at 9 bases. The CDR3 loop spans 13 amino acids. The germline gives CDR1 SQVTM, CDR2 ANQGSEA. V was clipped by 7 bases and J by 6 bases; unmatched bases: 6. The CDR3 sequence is CSARRQGAGELFF. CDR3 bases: TGCAGCGCCCGGAGACAGGGGGCCGGGGAGCTGTTTTTT.

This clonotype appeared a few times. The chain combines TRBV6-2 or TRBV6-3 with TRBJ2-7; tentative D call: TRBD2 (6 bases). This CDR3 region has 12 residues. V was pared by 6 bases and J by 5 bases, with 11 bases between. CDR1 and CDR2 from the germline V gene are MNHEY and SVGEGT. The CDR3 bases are TGTGCCAGCAGACAAGGAGGGAACGAGCAGTACTTC. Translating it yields CASRQGGNEQYF.

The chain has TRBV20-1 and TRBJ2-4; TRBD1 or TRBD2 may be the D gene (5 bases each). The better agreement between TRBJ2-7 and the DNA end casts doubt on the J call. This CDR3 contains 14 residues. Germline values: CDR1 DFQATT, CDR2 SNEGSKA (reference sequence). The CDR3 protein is CSARLPGTTYEQYF. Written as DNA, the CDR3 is TGCAGTGCTAGGCTTCCCGGGACCACCTACGAGCAGTACTTC.

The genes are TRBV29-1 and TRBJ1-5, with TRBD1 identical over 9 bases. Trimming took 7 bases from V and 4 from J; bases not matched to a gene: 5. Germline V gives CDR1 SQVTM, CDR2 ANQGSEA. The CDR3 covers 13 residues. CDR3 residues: CSGTGDLNQPQHF. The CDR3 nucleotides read TGCAGCGGGACAGGGGACTTAAATCAGCCCCAGCATTTT.

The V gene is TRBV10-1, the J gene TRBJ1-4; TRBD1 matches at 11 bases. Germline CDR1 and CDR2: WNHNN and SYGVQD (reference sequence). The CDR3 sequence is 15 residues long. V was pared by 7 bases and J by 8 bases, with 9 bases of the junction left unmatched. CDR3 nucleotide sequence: TGCGCCAGCATGGAGGGGACAGGGGGAAGCGAAAAACTGTTTTTT. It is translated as CASMEGTGGSEKLFF.